Each of the 24 T cell receptor beta chains below was sequenced from the same sample in a study of T cell responses to AZD1222 COVID-19 vaccine. Sequencing was performed with immunoSEQ multiplex PCR; in TCRdb, only in-frame clones are kept and a portion is missing. The repertoire holds 130,000 or so clones, with about 90% as singletons. This material consisted of peripheral blood, taken 28 days after the second AZD1222 dose. The receptor set was obtained from an adult who received the AZD1222 COVID-19 vaccine.

This chain uses TRBV10-3 with TRBJ2-1; tentatively, D is TRBD1 (5 bases). CDR1 is ENHRY and CDR2 is SYGVKD in the germline V gene. There are 13 residues in the CDR3. Trimming removed 6 bases at V and 5 bases at J, with 11 bases between. The chain's CDR3 is CAIRGRLDNEQFF. Written as DNA, the CDR3 is TGTGCCATCAGGGGGCGCCTGGACAATGAGCAGTTCTTC.

V and J are TRBV7-2 and TRBJ1-2; no clear D. This CDR3 is 15 amino acids long. The V gene's germline CDR1 is SGHTA and CDR2 FQGNSA. Trimming left V 5 bases short and J 4 bases short, with 17 bases between. CDR3 region: CASSSWEGGFYGYTF. The CDR3 DNA reads as TGTGCCAGCAGCAGCTGGGAGGGAGGATTCTATGGCTACACCTTC.

The chain combines TRBV15 with TRBJ2-7; 7 nucleotides align to TRBD1. Germline V gene lookup returns CDR1 LNHNV and CDR2 YYDKDF (reference sequence). Trimming at V came to 3 bases and at J to 2 bases, leaving 7 bases not matched to a gene. This CDR3 spans 15 amino acids. The CDR3 loop reads CATSSRTQGAYEQYF. CDR3 DNA sequence: TGTGCCACCAGCAGTCGAACCCAGGGGGCCTACGAGCAGTACTTC.

The chain has TRBV12-3 or TRBV12-4 and TRBJ2-7, with D possibly TRBD1 on 5 matching bases. The CDR3 is 13 residues long. Trimming removed 3 bases from V and 6 bases from J, with 12 bases in between. Written as DNA, the CDR3 is TGTGCCAGCAGTTTTAACAGGCCCTCCGAGCAGTACTTC. It codes for CASSFNRPSEQYF.

The rearrangement uses TRBV27 and TRBJ2-1; no definite D call. The V gene lost 4 bases and the J gene lost 6 bases, with 13 bases spanning the gap. The CDR3 has 14 amino acids. Germline lookup yields CDR1 MNHEY and CDR2 SMNVEV (reference sequence). In DNA, the CDR3 is TGTGCCAGCAGTTGGGTGGGGTTTGGCAATGAGCAGTTCTTC. Translation gives CASSWVGFGNEQFF.

The V and J genes are TRBV10-3 and TRBJ2-5; 7 bases are a match to TRBD1. Per the germline V gene, CDR1 is ENHRY and CDR2 is SYGVKD. J lost 4 bases, V lost 7 bases, and 6 bases had no gene match. The CDR3 is made up of 13 amino acids. The CDR3 loop reads CAITKGAGETQYF. The CDR3 DNA is TGTGCCATCACGAAGGGGGCTGGAGAGACCCAGTACTTC.

The chain recombines TRBV9 with TRBJ2-1; 13 bases line up with TRBD2. Germline V lookup: CDR1 SGDLS, CDR2 YYNGEE. V trimming: 6 bases; J trimming: 6 bases; junction bases outside the gene matches: 9. The CDR3 sequence is 16 residues long. CDR3 protein: CASNAWTSGSPNEQFF. CDR3 nucleotide sequence: TGTGCCAGCAACGCCTGGACTAGCGGGAGCCCCAATGAGCAGTTCTTC.

This chain links TRBV6-2 or TRBV6-3 with TRBJ1-1, with D possibly TRBD1 on 5 matching bases. Germline CDR1 is MNHEY and CDR2 is SVGEGT. This CDR3 has 19 amino acids. V dropped 0 bases and J dropped 0 bases, with 20 bases sitting between them. CDR3 amino acids: CASSYSIRLGEKMNTEAFF. The DNA of the CDR3 is TGTGCCAGCAGTTACTCGATTAGGCTGGGGGAGAAAATGAACACTGAAGCTTTCTTT.

The chain has TRBV12-3 or TRBV12-4 and TRBJ1-3, with no clear D. The CDR3 runs 13 residues. V was pared by 1 base and J by 7 bases, with 8 bases between. CDR3 protein: CASSLGRINTIYF. The CDR3 DNA reads TGTGCCAGCAGTTTAGGACGGATTAACACCATATATTTT.

The rearrangement uses TRBV28 and TRBJ2-2; tentatively, D is TRBD2 (5 bases). Germline lookup yields CDR1 MDHEN and CDR2 SYDVKM. The CDR3 spans 15 residues. The germline V and J ends were trimmed by 6 bases and 0 bases, with 11 bases remaining between them. The CDR3 loop reads CASRVAYANTGELFF. CDR3 sequence (DNA): TGTGCCAGCAGAGTAGCGTACGCGAACACCGGGGAGCTGTTTTTT.

This sequence joins TRBV5-4 and TRBJ2-6; weak D call: TRBD1 (6 bases). V was pared by 3 bases and J by 4 bases, with 8 bases between. CDR1 SGHNT and CDR2 YYREEE come from the germline V gene (reference sequence). This CDR3 comprises 14 residues. The chain's CDR3 is CASSSGTGANVLTF. Here the CDR3 DNA reads TGTGCCAGCAGCTCCGGGACAGGGGCCAACGTCCTGACTTTC.

The chain couples TRBV27 to TRBJ1-1, with 7 bases aligning to TRBD1. V was pared by 5 bases and J by 11 bases, with 14 bases of the junction left unmatched. CDR1 is MNHEY, CDR2 SMNVEV, per germline (reference sequence). CDR3 length: 14 amino acids. CDR3 DNA sequence: TGTGCCAGCAGTCCAAAAAGACAGGGATTCGCTGCTTTCTTT. Its translation: CASSPKRQGFAAFF.

The V and J genes are TRBV7-8 and TRBJ2-7; perhaps D is TRBD1 or TRBD2 (5 bases each). Germline V gives CDR1 SGHVS, CDR2 FQNEAQ. The CDR3 consists of 14 residues. The V and J ends lost 5 bases and 4 bases respectively, with 15 bases between them. CDR3 bases: TGTGCCAGCAGCGCCTACGGGGCTTCTTACGAGCAGTACTTC. It codes for CASSAYGASYEQYF. Drawing the rest from reference TRBV7-8 and TRBJ2-7, the complete variable domain is GAGVSQSPRYKVAKRGQDVALRCDPISGHVSLFWYQQALGQGPEFLTYFQNEAQLDKSGLPSDRFFAERPEGSVSTLKIQRTQQEDSAVYLCASSAYGASYEQYFGPGTRLTVT.

CDR3 DNA: TGTGCCAGTCATTCAGGGCAGGGGAATGAAAAACTGTTTTTT. It translates to CASHSGQGNEKLFF. The chain uses TRBV19 and TRBJ1-4; D may be TRBD1 (6 bases). The CDR3 consists of 14 residues. V lost 8 bases and J lost 5, with 15 bases in between. Germline CDR1 LNHDA, CDR2 SQIVND (reference sequence).

This clone was detected only once. The rearrangement joins TRBV5-4 to TRBJ2-5, with D unclear. V shed 3 bases and J shed 3 bases, with 9 bases lying between them. CDR1 is SGHNT, CDR2 YYREEE, per germline (reference sequence). The CDR3 totals 13 residues. The CDR3 DNA is TGTGCCAGCAGCTCCACTGGGAAAGAGACCCAGTACTTC. Protein sequence: CASSSTGKETQYF.

The chain recombines TRBV7-9 with TRBJ2-5; the D call may be TRBD1 or TRBD2 (5 bases each). This CDR3 is built from 14 residues. The germline V and J ends were trimmed by 6 bases and 4 bases, with 15 bases remaining between them. Per the germline V gene, CDR1 is SEHNR and CDR2 is FQNEAQ (reference sequence). The chain's CDR3 is CASSQTAGTETQYF. CDR3 DNA: TGTGCCAGCAGTCAAACGGCAGGGACAGAGACCCAGTACTTC.

This clone was detected once. The chain combines TRBV3-1 (or the pseudogene TRBV3-2) with TRBJ1-2; maybe TRBD1 (6 bases). The CDR3 loop spans 15 amino acids. The ends were cut back, 0 bases at V and 4 bases at J, with 12 bases in the middle. From germline, CDR1 is LGHDT and CDR2 YNNKEL (reference sequence). The CDR3 DNA reads TGTGCCAGCAGCCAAGAATGGGGGGGCCTCTATGGCTACACCTTC. It encodes CASSQEWGGLYGYTF.

The V gene is TRBV19, the J gene TRBJ2-7, with D perhaps matching TRBD2 (5 bases). CDR3 length: 13 residues. V lost 2 bases and J lost 7, with 12 bases in between. In germline, CDR1 is LNHDA, CDR2 SQIVND (reference sequence). CDR3 loop: CASSIIPGKEQYF. The CDR3 DNA sequence: TGTGCCAGTAGTATAATCCCGGGAAAGGAGCAGTACTTC.

The sample holds a few counts of this clone. This chain uses TRBV19 with TRBJ2-7; D is undetermined. The CDR3 loop spans 13 amino acids. V was shortened by 2 bases and J by 2 bases, with 7 bases between the two germline ends. CDR1 and CDR2 (germline): LNHDA, SQIVND (reference sequence). The CDR3 is CASSIQRTYEQYF. The CDR3 DNA reads as TGTGCCAGTAGTATACAGAGGACCTACGAGCAGTACTTC.

V usage is TRBV2 and J usage is TRBJ1-1, with TRBD1 as a possible D gene (6 bases). Per germline, CDR1 SNHLY and CDR2 FYNNEI. Trimming took off 10 bases at V and 0 bases at J, with 18 bases between the two ends. The CDR3 contains 15 residues. In DNA, the CDR3 is TGTGCCACTACGCGGGGGGCTGGGATGAACACTGAAGCTTTCTTT. Translated, it gives CATTRGAGMNTEAFF.

The chain combines TRBV11-2 with TRBJ2-2; D unresolved. This CDR3 has 15 residues. Germline CDR1 reads SGHAT; CDR2 reads FQNNGV. V gave up 3 bases and J gave up 2 bases, with 10 bases separating them. The CDR3 loop is CASSFESGNTGELFF. The CDR3 DNA reads TGTGCCAGCAGCTTTGAGTCAGGAAACACCGGGGAGCTGTTTTTT.

In its sample, this clone was seen once. This chain uses TRBV5-1 with TRBJ2-2; 10 nucleotides line up with TRBD1. Looked up from germline, CDR1 is SGHRS and CDR2 is YFSETQ. With V trimmed by 3 bases and J by 3 bases, 5 bases remained unmatched. This CDR3 is 16 amino acids long. DNA of the CDR3: TGCGCCAGCAGCTACGGGACAGGGGCTGACACCGGGGAGCTGTTTTTT. The encoded protein is CASSYGTGADTGELFF.

The chain recombines TRBV24-1 with TRBJ2-5, with a tentative D call TRBD2 (5 bases). There are 15 residues in the CDR3. The germline V gene has CDR1 KGHDR and CDR2 SFDVKD. Trimming removed 4 bases at V and 4 bases at J, with 15 bases between. In DNA, the CDR3 is TGTGCCACCAGTGACAGCATGGGGAGTGGAGAGACCCAGTACTTC. Its protein product is CATSDSMGSGETQYF.

The chain employs TRBV19 and TRBJ1-3, with D possibly TRBD1 on 5 matching bases. The CDR3 has 15 residues. The germline V gene encodes CDR1 LNHDA and CDR2 SQIVND (reference sequence). The germline V and J ends were trimmed by 7 bases and 8 bases, with 21 bases remaining between them. DNA of the CDR3: TGTGCCAGTACCCGACTCCCAGGGATAATAGACACCATATATTTT. As protein: CASTRLPGIIDTIYF.